This entry features one T cell receptor (beta chain) sequence. The antigen is not known. This sample was included in a study of monozygotic twins with inflammatory bowel disease. Study results and caveats: Especially with disease activity, IBD patients shared fewer clonotypes with others than healthy twins did.

UMIs that included a 6-nucleotide sample barcode were added by template switching, which took place during cDNA synthesis. Each CDR3 protein gets one entry in TCRdb, which reprocessed the 5' RACE reads and gives no DNA. Listed are about 380,000 distinct CDR3 sequences; 2.6% falls within the top ten. This CDR3 is 17 amino acids long. CDR1 KGHDR and CDR2 SFDVKD come from the germline V gene. This TCR was recovered from a human donor with ulcerative colitis or Crohn's disease, or a healthy co-twin of an affected twin (not recorded which). The sample was blood. V is TRBV24-1 and J is TRBJ2-3; TCRdb calls TRBD2, which cannot be checked without DNA. CDR3 residues: CATSDLGSGTRTDTQYF.